This T cell receptor (beta chain) was sequenced during a study of long-term antiretroviral therapy in people with HIV. Per germline, CDR1 MDHEN and CDR2 SYDVKM. The CDR3 runs 15 residues. With 5 bases removed from V and 1 base from J, the gap between germline ends came to 12 bases. Running of the v3.0 immunoSEQ assay took place at survey level. The study targeted roughly 35,000-55,000 T-cell genomes per sample in sequencing. Clones were sequenced by immunoSEQ multiplex PCR, and TCRdb holds only the in-frame ones, with some missing. The table includes 5,500 to 6,000 clones, just under 80% detected once.

The sample was unsorted PBMCs, taken 1.8 years before starting antiretroviral therapy. This clonotype was sampled from a man in his forties or fifties with HIV. This chain joins TRBV28 and TRBJ2-1; the D gene is possibly TRBD2 (5 bases). Written as DNA, the CDR3 is TGTGCCAGCAGTCCACTAGTTAGGTCCTACAATGAGCAGTTCTTC. Translating gives CASSPLVRSYNEQFF.